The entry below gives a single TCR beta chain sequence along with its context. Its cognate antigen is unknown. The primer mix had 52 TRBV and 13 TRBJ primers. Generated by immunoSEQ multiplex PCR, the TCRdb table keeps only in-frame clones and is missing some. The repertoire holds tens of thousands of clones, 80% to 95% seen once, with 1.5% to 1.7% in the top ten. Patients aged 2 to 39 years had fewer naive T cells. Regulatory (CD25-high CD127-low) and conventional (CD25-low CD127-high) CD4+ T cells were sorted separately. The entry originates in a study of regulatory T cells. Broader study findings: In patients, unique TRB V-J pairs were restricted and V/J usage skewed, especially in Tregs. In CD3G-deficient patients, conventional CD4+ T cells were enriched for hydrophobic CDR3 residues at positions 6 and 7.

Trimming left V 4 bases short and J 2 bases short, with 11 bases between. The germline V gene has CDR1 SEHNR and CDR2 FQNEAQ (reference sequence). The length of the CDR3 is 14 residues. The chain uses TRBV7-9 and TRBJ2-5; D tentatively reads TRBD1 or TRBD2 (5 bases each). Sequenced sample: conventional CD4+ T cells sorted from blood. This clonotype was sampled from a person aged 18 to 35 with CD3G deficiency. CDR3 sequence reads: CASSWRTPQETQYF. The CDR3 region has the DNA TGTGCCAGCAGCTGGAGGACACCTCAAGAGACCCAGTACTTC.